This T cell receptor beta chain emerged from a study of CD8+CD57+ T cells in acquired aplastic anemia. Whole-study context: CD4+ and CD8+ cells, once sorted, gave DNA averaging approximately 3 ug.

This clonotype was seen only a few times. Patients included in sequencing had previously demonstrated CD8+CD57+ cell expansion by flow cytometry. There were no patients without severe acquired aplastic anemia. CDR3 and TCR beta VDJ profiling relied on a genomic DNA template. TCRdb independently ran MiXCR on the reads; one entry per CDR3 protein. The sample lists 300,000 or so distinct CDR3 sequences; about 50% were seen once. This CDR3 is 14 amino acids long. Germline trimming cut 7 bases from V and 2 bases from J; bases unmatched to any gene: 5. Germline V lookup: CDR1 SNHLY, CDR2 FYNNEI. This rearrangement joins TRBV2 to TRBJ1-2, with TRBD1 matching over 9 bases. The TCR comes from a human donor with aplastic anemia. Specimen: sorted CD4+, CD8+, or CD8+CD57+ T cells (not recorded which) from PBMCs. CDR3: CASNTGTGNYGYTF. CDR3 DNA sequence: TGTGCCAGCAATACCGGGACAGGGAACTATGGCTACACCTTC.